What follows are 26 T cell receptor beta chains derived from one specimen sequenced in a study of tumor and adjacent non-tumor tissue in lung cancer. A modified ARM-PCR protocol with three rounds of nested PCR amplified TCRbeta. TCRdb re-called the multiplex PCR reads through MiXCR, storing one row per CDR3 protein. This sample has some 84,000 distinct CDR3 sequences, with about 61% found just once. No cell sorting was done before RNA was extracted from the tissue. The sample was lung tumor tissue. These receptors were obtained from a man in his 70s with non-small cell lung cancer.

Remarks on this clonotype: At one boundary the junction diverges from the germline segment, which might be a read error. The V gene is TRBV29-1, the J gene TRBJ2-7, with TRBD1 identical over 10 bases. CDR3 length equals 14 residues. CDR1 is SQVTM and CDR2 is ANQGSEA in the germline V gene. CDR3 sequence reads: CSAFPGTGDYDQYF. CDR3 nucleotide sequence: TGCAGCGCCTTCCCCGGGACAGGGGATTACGATCAGTACTTC.

The chain couples TRBV18 to TRBJ2-7; TRBD1 is a possible D gene (6 bases). Germline-derived CDR1 and CDR2 are KGHSH and LQKENI. CDR3 length: 14 amino acids. V lost 2 bases to trimming and J lost 1 base, with 9 bases between them. This CDR3 reads CASSPKDRSYEQYF. The CDR3 coding sequence is TGTGCCAGCTCACCAAAGGACAGATCCTACGAGCAGTACTTC.

V gene TRBV9 combines with J gene TRBJ2-7; 11 nucleotides agree with TRBD2. The CDR3 extends over 15 amino acids. V lost 3 bases to trimming and J lost 4 bases; unmatched junction nucleotides: 6. The germline V gene encodes CDR1 SGDLS and CDR2 YYNGEE. CDR3 nucleotides: TGTGCCAGCAGCGGAGGGACTAGCGGAGGTTACGAGCAGTACTTC. Encoded protein: CASSGGTSGGYEQYF.

On this clonotype: The germline gene is not matched at one end of the junction; a read error may be the cause. V usage is TRBV29-1 and J usage is TRBJ2-1; no definite D call. This CDR3 is built from 13 residues. The germline V gene has CDR1 SQVTM and CDR2 ANQGSEA. The CDR3 here is CSVDDTSYKEQFF. The DNA for the CDR3 is TGCAGCGTTGATGACACCTCCTACAAAGAGCAGTTCTTC.

Concerning this clonotype: A read error may be the cause here, since a much bigger clone is one base away. The chain carries TRBV6-1 and TRBJ2-2; TRBD1 matches 7 bases. CDR1 and CDR2 (germline): MNHNS, SASEGT. The CDR3 length is 15 residues. CDR3 amino acids: CVSRPRGLGPGELFF. The CDR3 nucleotides are TGTGTCAGCAGGCCCAGGGGGTTGGGCCCCGGGGAGCTGTTTTTT.

This sequence joins TRBV5-5 and TRBJ1-2; no firm D call. V was trimmed by 0 bases and J by 3 bases, leaving 12 bases between them. In germline, CDR1 is SGHKS, CDR2 YYEKEE (reference sequence). The CDR3 totals 15 residues. The CDR3 nucleotides read TGTGCCAGCAGCTTGGGGGTTTACATGGACTATGGCTACACCTTC. Its translation is CASSLGVYMDYGYTF.

Notes on this clonotype: Since a much larger clone is just one base distant, this may be a read error. The chain uses TRBV29-1 and TRBJ2-5; 9 bases are a match to TRBD1. This CDR3 has 12 residues. Germline-derived CDR1 and CDR2 are SQVTM and ANQGSEA. CDR3 in DNA: TGCGGCGTAGGACAGGGGAAAGAGACCCAGTACTTC. It encodes CGVGQGKETQYF.

This clonotype showed up many times. The J gene is TRBJ1-1, the V gene TRBV10-3; 7 bases are a match to TRBD1. Germline V gene lookup returns CDR1 ENHRY and CDR2 SYGVKD. J lost 2 bases, V lost 6 bases, and 6 bases had no gene match. The CDR3 extends over 14 amino acids. CDR3 in amino acids: CAIRAGTVNTEAFF. The CDR3 DNA sequence: TGTGCCATCAGGGCCGGGACAGTAAACACTGAAGCTTTCTTT.

This clonotype was recorded only once. One junction end does not reproduce the germline sequence, and a read error may be involved. The chain combines TRBV6-5 with TRBJ2-6; tentatively, D is TRBD2 (6 bases). Germline V gives CDR1 MNHEY, CDR2 SVGAGI. The CDR3 consists of 15 residues. Here the CDR3 reads CASSRLPGEANALTF. In DNA form, the CDR3 reads TGTGCCAGCAGTCGGCTCCCGGGGGAGGCCAACGCCCTGACTTTC.

This clonotype was detected many times. The chain employs TRBV5-3 and TRBJ2-1; 7 nucleotides align to TRBD2. TRBV5-3 qualifies as an ORF whose function is uncertain. Losses at the gene ends were 0 bases for V and 3 bases for J; bases not matched to a gene: 3. The CDR3 spans 15 residues. The DNA for the CDR3 is TGTGCCAGAAGCTTGGATCCTAGCGGCTACAATGAGCAGTTCTTC. As protein: CARSLDPSGYNEQFF.

This clonotype showed up just a few times. The rearrangement uses TRBV5-5 and TRBJ2-5; 7 positions match TRBD2. Trimming removed 7 bases from V and 5 bases from J; junction bases left unmatched: 17. Per the germline V gene, CDR1 is SGHKS and CDR2 is YYEKEE (reference sequence). This CDR3 is built from 16 residues. In DNA, the CDR3 is TGTGCCAGCGGAAAGCGGGGACTAAAAGCGGAGGAGACCCAGTACTTC. Translated: CASGKRGLKAEETQYF. Full variable domain (missing parts from reference TRBV5-5 and TRBJ2-5): DAGVTQSPTHLIKTRGQQVTLRCSPISGHKSVSWYQQVLGQGPQFIFQYYEKEERGRGNFPDRFSARQFPNYSSELNVNALLLGDSALYLCASGKRGLKAEETQYFGPGTRLLVL.

To note about this clonotype: A much more abundant neighbour one base away suggests this may be a read error. V is TRBV5-5 and J is TRBJ2-7; 8 bases match TRBD2. The germline V gene has CDR1 SGHKS and CDR2 YYEKEE (reference sequence). V gave up 1 base and J gave up 7 bases; unmatched junction bases: 7. CDR3 length: 14 residues. The CDR3 loop reads CASSLTSGVREQYF. CDR3 nucleotides: TGTGCCAGCAGCTTGACTAGCGGAGTGAGGGAGCAGTACTTC.

With respect to this clonotype: Germline is not matched at one junction end, which may reflect a read error. This chain links TRBV20-1 with TRBJ1-4; TRBD1 might be the D (6 bases). This CDR3 comprises 12 residues. The germline V gene encodes CDR1 DFQATT and CDR2 SNEGSKA (reference sequence). The CDR3 coding sequence is TGCAGTGCTAGGGGGGGACACGGGGGAATCATTTTT. Translating gives CSARGGHGGIIF.

This clonotype has at least ten counts. The rearrangement uses TRBV29-1 and TRBJ2-7; D is uncertain. Trimming cost V 7 bases and J 1 base, with 11 bases left between them. The germline V gene encodes CDR1 SQVTM and CDR2 ANQGSEA. This CDR3 comprises 12 residues. The CDR3 is CSDPTASYEQYF. In DNA form, the CDR3 reads TGCAGCGACCCGACGGCATCCTACGAGCAGTACTTC.

This chain uses TRBV18 with TRBJ1-4; the match to TRBD1 covers 8 bases. V dropped 5 bases and J dropped 7; count of bases not matched to a gene: 6. Germline V CDR1 and CDR2: KGHSH, LQKENI. CDR3 length: 14 residues. This chain's CDR3 is CASSDTTGAEKLFF. CDR3 sequence (DNA): TGTGCCAGCTCAGATACGACAGGGGCTGAAAAACTGTTTTTT.

As regards this clonotype: Because it lacks the conserved phenylalanine or tryptophan at the end, this CDR3 is likely a read error. The limits of the CDR3 on the DNA are not certain, so only TCRdb's listed CDR3 is given. The chain couples TRBV4-1 to TRBJ2-5; TRBD1, as called in the table, went unchecked against the DNA. Termini included, the CDR3 measures 16 amino acids. Germline V gives CDR1 MGHRA, CDR2 YSYEKL. The CDR3 sequence is CVSSKGNQGQRETHYL.

As concerns this clonotype: A read error is possible here, since a much larger clone lies one base away. Here the CDR3 omits its conserved ending phenylalanine or tryptophan, so a read error is the likely source. The chain has TRBV5-6 and TRBJ2-3; 7 nucleotides line up with TRBD1. Germline lookup yields CDR1 SGHDT and CDR2 YYEEEE. The trim removed 6 bases at V and 0 bases at J, leaving 4 bases unmatched. This CDR3 is 14 amino acids long. The CDR3 loop is CASTMTGSTDTQYS. The CDR3 DNA sequence: TGTGCCAGCACCATGACAGGGAGCACAGATACGCAGTATTCT.

Note on this clonotype: The junction does not match germline at one end; this may be a read error. This chain uses TRBV6-5 with TRBJ2-2, with D hard to call. This CDR3 contains 13 residues. Germline-derived CDR1 and CDR2 are MNHEY and SVGAGI. CDR3 loop: CASSYTGFRELFF. The DNA for the CDR3 is TGTGCAAGCAGTTACACCGGATTCAGGGAGCTGTTTTTT.

Note on this clonotype: A read error may produce the germline difference seen at one junction end. The chain combines TRBV4-1 with TRBJ1-2; unclear D gene. The CDR3 runs 14 residues. Germline assignment: CDR1 MGHRA and CDR2 YSYEKL. The CDR3 is CANSQHRPGGGYTF. The CDR3 coding sequence is TGCGCCAACAGCCAACATCGGCCGGGAGGAGGCTACACCTTT.

About this clonotype: Mismatch with germline at one junction end may stem from a read error. The rearrangement uses TRBV11-3 and TRBJ1-2; possible D gene TRBD1, 5 bases. The CDR3 spans 13 residues. In germline, CDR1 is SGHNT, CDR2 YENEEA. CDR3 loop: CASSFSGGVSYTF. CDR3 sequence (DNA): TGTGCCAGCAGCTTTAGTGGGGGTGTGAGCTATACCTTC. The full variable domain, with the rest looked up from reference TRBV11-3 and TRBJ1-2, is EAGVVQSPRYKIIEKKQPVAFWCNPISGHNTLYWYLQNLGQGPELLIRYENEEAVDDSQLPKDRFSAERLKGVDSTLKIQPAELGDSAVYLCASSFSGGVSYTFGSGTRLTVV.

This clonotype occurred a few times. The chain recombines TRBV20-1 with TRBJ2-5; D is uncertain. Trimming removed 3 bases from V and 2 bases from J, with 7 bases in between. The germline CDR1 and CDR2 sequences are DFQATT and SNEGSKA (reference sequence). This CDR3 contains 12 residues. The chain's CDR3 is CSASFAQETQYF. The CDR3 DNA follows: TGCAGTGCTAGTTTTGCACAAGAGACCCAGTACTTC.

This chain uses TRBV10-3 with TRBJ2-3; TRBD1 might be the D (5 bases). The CDR3 covers 14 residues. CDR1 and CDR2 from the germline V gene are ENHRY and SYGVKD. In DNA form, the CDR3 reads TGTAGCATCAGTGAGACGTGGGGCACAGATACGCGATATTTT. Protein: CSISETWGTDTRYF.

To note about this clonotype: The germline gene is not matched at one end of the junction; a read error may be the cause. This chain links TRBV2 with TRBJ2-5; no reliable D call. CDR1 is SNHLY, CDR2 FYNNEI, per germline. This CDR3 is built from 11 residues. This CDR3 reads CASSQAETQYF. CDR3 DNA sequence: TGTGCCAGCAGTCAAGCGGAGACCCAGTACTTC.

In regard to this clonotype: An end of the junction does not agree with germline; a read error may underlie this. The rearrangement joins TRBV11-2 to TRBJ2-6; 7 bases are shared with TRBD1. There are 19 residues in the CDR3. From germline, CDR1 is SGHAT and CDR2 FQNNGV. CDR3 sequence: CASSSPRGRGGSGAYVPTF. In DNA form, the CDR3 reads TGTGCCAGTAGCTCCCCGAGGGGAAGAGGGGGCTCTGGGGCCTACGTCCCGACTTTC. The full variable domain, completed using reference TRBV11-2 and TRBJ2-6, is EAGVAQSPRYKIIEKRQSVAFWCNPISGHATLYWYQQILGQGPKLLIQFQNNGVVDDSQLPKDRFSAERLKGVDSTLKIQPAKLEDSAVYLCASSSPRGRGGSGAYVPTFGAGSRLTVL.

This clonotype showed up just once. The chain has TRBV29-1 and TRBJ2-7, with D perhaps being TRBD1 or TRBD2 (6 bases each). V lost 4 bases and J 3 bases, leaving 13 bases between the germline ends. The CDR3 is made up of 13 amino acids. Germline V CDR1 and CDR2: SQVTM, ANQGSEA. The CDR3 region has the DNA TGCAGCGTTGGGACGGGGGCAGTCTACGAGCAGTACTTC. Encoded protein: CSVGTGAVYEQYF.

Worth noting for this clonotype: This CDR3 is missing its conserved last phenylalanine or tryptophan, likely due to a read error. V gene TRBV11-3 combines with J gene TRBJ2-7; weak D call: TRBD2 (5 bases). Trimming cost V 5 bases and J 5 bases, with 13 bases left between them. Per germline, CDR1 SGHNT and CDR2 YENEEA. The CDR3 extends over 13 amino acids. CDR3 nucleotide sequence: TGTGCCAGCAGCGCCGGGAACAACCACGAGCAGTACTCC. This gives the protein CASSAGNNHEQYS.